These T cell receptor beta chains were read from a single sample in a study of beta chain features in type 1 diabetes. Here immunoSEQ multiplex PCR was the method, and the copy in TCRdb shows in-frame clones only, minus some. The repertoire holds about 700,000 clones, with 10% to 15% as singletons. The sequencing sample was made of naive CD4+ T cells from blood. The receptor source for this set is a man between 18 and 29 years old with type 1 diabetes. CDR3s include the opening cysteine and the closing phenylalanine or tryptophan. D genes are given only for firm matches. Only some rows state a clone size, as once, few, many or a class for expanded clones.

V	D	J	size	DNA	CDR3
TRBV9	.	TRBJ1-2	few	TGTGCCAGCAGCGAACCCGACAGGAGCTATGGCTACACCTTC	CASSEPDRSYGYTF
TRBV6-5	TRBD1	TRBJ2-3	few	TGTGCCAGCAGTTACTCGGGACAGGGTAAAGATACGCAGTATTTT	CASSYSGQGKDTQYF
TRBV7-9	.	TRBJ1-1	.	TGTGCCAGCAGCTTAGGACGGAACACTGAAGCTTTCTTT	CASSLGRNTEAFF
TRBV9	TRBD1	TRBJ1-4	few	TGTGCCAGCAGCGTAGCAGGGGGCGGTGAAAAACTGTTTTTT	CASSVAGGGEKLFF
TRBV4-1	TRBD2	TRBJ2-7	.	TGCGCCAGCAGCCATGGACTAGCAAGGTCCTACGAGCAGTACTTC	CASSHGLARSYEQYF
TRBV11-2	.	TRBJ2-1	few	TGTGCCAGCTCCTATGGGCACCCGCGAACAGTGCAGTTCTTC	CASSYGHPRTVQFF
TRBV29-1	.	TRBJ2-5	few	TGCAGCAACGAGCTTCCGACAGGTTCGGGGGCCCAGTACTTC	CSNELPTGSGAQYF
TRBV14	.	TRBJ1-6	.	TGTGCCAGCAGCCGGGGCTATAATTCACCCCTCCACTTT	CASSRGYNSPLHF
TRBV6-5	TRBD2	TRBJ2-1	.	TGTGCCAGCAGCCTAGCGGGGGAATACAATGAGCAGTTCTTC	CASSLAGEYNEQFF
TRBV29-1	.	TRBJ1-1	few	TGCAGCGTGGAAGTAAGGGGGACAACTGAAGCTTTCTTT	CSVEVRGTTEAFF
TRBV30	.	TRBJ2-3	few	TGTGCCTGGAGGTTGGTAGATACCCTACTCTATTTT	CAWRLVDTLLYF
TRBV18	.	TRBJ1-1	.	TGTGCCAGCTCACCAGGCTCCGGCGGGACTGAAGCTTTCTTT	CASSPGSGGTEAFF
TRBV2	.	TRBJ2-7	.	TGTGCCAGCACCAAGAGAGGGTTCGATAGCTCCTACGAGCAGTACTTC	CASTKRGFDSSYEQYF
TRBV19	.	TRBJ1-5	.	TGTGCCAGTAGTCGTGGGAGGAACAATCAGCCCCAGCATTTT	CASSRGRNNQPQHF
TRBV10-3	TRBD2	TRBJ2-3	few	TGTGCCATCAACGGGGGGACAGATACGCAGTATTTT	CAINGGTDTQYF
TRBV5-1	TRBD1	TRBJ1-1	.	TGCGCCAGCAGCGTGGGACAGGGGAGCACTGAAGCTTTCTTT	CASSVGQGSTEAFF
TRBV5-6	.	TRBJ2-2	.	TGTGCCAGCAGCCCCGTCGACCTAGGAACGAACACCGGGGAGCTGTTTTTT	CASSPVDLGTNTGELFF
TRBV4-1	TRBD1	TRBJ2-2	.	TGCGCCAGCAGCCAGGGCGACAGGGGGAACACCGGGGAGCTGTTTTTT	CASSQGDRGNTGELFF
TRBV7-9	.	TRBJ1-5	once	TGTGCCAGCAGCATGGTAGGCAATCAGCCCCAGCATTTT	CASSMVGNQPQHF
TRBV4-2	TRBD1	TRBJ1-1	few	TGTGCCAGCAGCCAAGCGGGACAGGGCCACACTGAAGCTTTCTTT	CASSQAGQGHTEAFF
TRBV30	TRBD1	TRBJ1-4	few	TGTGCCTGGACCCCAGGGGGTGGGGAAAAACTGTTTTTT	CAWTPGGGEKLFF
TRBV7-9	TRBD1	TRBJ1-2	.	TGTGCCAACGCAGTCTGGACAGGGGTATTCTATGGCTACACCTTC	CANAVWTGVFYGYTF
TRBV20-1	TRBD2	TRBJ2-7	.	TGCAGTGCGGGAGGGCGCCACGAGCAGTACTTC	CSAGGRHEQYF
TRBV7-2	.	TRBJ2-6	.	TGTGCCAGCAGCCTGGGATTGTCTGGGGCCAACGTCCTGACTTTC	CASSLGLSGANVLTF
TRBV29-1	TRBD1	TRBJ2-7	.	TGCAGCGTTAGACAGGGTGGTTCCTACGAGCAGTACTTC	CSVRQGGSYEQYF
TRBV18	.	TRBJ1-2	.	TGTGCCAGCTCACCTCTTAAGGGGGGTGATGGCTACACCTTC	CASSPLKGGDGYTF
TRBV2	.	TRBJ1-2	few	TGTGCCAGCAATCCCCTGAGGGGGGATGGCTACACCTTC	CASNPLRGDGYTF
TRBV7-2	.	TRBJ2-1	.	TGTGCCAGCAGCTTGAGACGGACCCTCCACAATGAGCAGTTCTTC	CASSLRRTLHNEQFF
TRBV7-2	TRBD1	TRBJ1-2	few	TGTGCCAGCAGCCCTGGGACAGGGATCTATGGCTACACCTTC	CASSPGTGIYGYTF
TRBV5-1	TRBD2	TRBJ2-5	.	TGCGCCAGCAGCTTCACTGATCGGGGGGACCAAGAGACCCAGTACTTC	CASSFTDRGDQETQYF